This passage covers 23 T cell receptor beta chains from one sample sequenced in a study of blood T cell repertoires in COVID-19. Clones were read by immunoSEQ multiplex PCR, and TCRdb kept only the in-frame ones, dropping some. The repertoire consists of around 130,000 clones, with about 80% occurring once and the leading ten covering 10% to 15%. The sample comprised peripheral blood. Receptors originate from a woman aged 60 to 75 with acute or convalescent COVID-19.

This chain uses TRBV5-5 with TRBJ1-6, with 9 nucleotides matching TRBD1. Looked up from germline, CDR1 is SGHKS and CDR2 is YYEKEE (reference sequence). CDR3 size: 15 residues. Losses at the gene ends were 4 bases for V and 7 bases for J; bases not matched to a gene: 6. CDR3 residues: CASSGGQGGNSPLHF. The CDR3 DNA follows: TGTGCCAGCAGCGGGGGACAGGGCGGGAATTCACCCCTCCACTTT.

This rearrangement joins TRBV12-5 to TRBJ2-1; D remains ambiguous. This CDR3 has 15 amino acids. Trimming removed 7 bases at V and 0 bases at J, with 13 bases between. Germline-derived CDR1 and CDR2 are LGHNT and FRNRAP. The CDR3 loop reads CASASLSSSYNEQFF. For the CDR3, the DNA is TGTGCTAGTGCCTCCCTCTCGAGCTCCTACAATGAGCAGTTCTTC.

The CDR3 here is CASSLGAGQETQYF. DNA of the CDR3: TGCGCCAGCAGCTTGGGGGCGGGACAAGAGACCCAGTACTTC. The chain links TRBV5-1 to TRBJ2-5, with D possibly TRBD2 on 6 matching bases. V was trimmed by 0 bases and J by 2 bases, leaving 8 bases between them. This CDR3 spans 14 amino acids. Germline V CDR1 and CDR2: SGHRS, YFSETQ. Drawing the rest from reference TRBV5-1 and TRBJ2-5, the complete variable domain is KAGVTQTPRYLIKTRGQQVTLSCSPISGHRSVSWYQQTPGQGLQFLFEYFSETQRNKGNFPGRFSGRQFSNSRSEMNVSTLELGDSALYLCASSLGAGQETQYFGPGTRLLVL.

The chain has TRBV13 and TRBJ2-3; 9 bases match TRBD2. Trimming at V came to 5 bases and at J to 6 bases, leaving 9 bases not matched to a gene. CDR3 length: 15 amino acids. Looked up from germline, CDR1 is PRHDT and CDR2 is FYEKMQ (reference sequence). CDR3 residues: CASSRTGGLADTQYF. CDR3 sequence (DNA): TGTGCCAGCAGCCGAACGGGGGGACTAGCCGATACGCAGTATTTT.

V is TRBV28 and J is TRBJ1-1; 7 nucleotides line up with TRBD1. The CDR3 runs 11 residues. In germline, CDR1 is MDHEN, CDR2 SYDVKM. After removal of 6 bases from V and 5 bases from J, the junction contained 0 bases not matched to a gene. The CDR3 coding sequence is TGTGCCAGCAGGGACAGGACTGAAGCTTTCTTT. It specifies CASRDRTEAFF.

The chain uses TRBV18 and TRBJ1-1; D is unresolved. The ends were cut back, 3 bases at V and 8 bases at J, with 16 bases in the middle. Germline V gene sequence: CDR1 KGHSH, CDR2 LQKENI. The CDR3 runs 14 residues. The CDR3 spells CASSPFERAEEAFF. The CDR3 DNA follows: TGTGCCAGCTCACCGTTTGAGAGGGCGGAAGAAGCTTTCTTT.

CDR3 DNA: TGTGCCAGCAGCTTATTGTCGGGAGTGGAGTACTTC. Its protein is CASSLLSGVEYF. The chain uses TRBV7-9 and TRBJ2-7, with a tentative D call TRBD2 (6 bases). The CDR3 consists of 12 residues. The germline CDR1 and CDR2 sequences are SEHNR and FQNEAQ (reference sequence). Trimming cost V 2 bases and J 11 bases, with 13 bases left between them.

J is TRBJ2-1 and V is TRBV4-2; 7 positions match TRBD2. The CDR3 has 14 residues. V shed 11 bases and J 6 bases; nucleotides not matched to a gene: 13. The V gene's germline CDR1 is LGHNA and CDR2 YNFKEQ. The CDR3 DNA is TGTGCCGCCAGCGGGACTTCGGGCGGCAATGAGCAGTTCTTC. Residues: CAASGTSGGNEQFF.

The CDR3: CASRQGSSGNTIYF. CDR3 nucleotides: TGTGCCAGCCGACAGGGATCCTCTGGAAACACCATATATTTT. The chain employs TRBV28 and TRBJ1-3, with 7 bases identical to TRBD1. The CDR3 is 14 amino acids. J lost 0 bases, V lost 8 bases, and 4 bases had no gene match. Looked up from germline, CDR1 is MDHEN and CDR2 is SYDVKM.

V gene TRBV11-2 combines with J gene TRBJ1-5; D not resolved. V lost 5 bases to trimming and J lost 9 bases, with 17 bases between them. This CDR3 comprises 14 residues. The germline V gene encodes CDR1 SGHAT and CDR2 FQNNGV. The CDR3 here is CASSPTQAPGPQHF. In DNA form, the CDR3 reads TGTGCCAGCAGCCCTACTCAGGCGCCAGGGCCCCAGCATTTT.

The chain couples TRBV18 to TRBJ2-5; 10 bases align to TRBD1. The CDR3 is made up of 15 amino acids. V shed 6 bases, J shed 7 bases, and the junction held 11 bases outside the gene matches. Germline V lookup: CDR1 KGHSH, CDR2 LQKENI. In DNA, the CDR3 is TGTGCCAGCTCCCCCGGGACAGGGGCCTTCGGGACCCAGTACTTC. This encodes CASSPGTGAFGTQYF.

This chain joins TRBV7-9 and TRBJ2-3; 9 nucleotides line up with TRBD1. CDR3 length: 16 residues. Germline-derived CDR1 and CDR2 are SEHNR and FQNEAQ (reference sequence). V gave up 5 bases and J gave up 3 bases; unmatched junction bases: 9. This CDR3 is CASSGLTTGGTDTQYF. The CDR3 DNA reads TGTGCCAGCAGCGGACTAACGACAGGGGGAACAGATACGCAGTATTTT.

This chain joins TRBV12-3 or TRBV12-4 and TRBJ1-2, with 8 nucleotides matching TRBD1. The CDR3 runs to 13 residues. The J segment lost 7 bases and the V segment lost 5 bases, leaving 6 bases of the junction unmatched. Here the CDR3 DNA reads TGTGCCAGCAGTCGCGACAGGGGAGGTGGCTACACCTTC. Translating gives CASSRDRGGGYTF.

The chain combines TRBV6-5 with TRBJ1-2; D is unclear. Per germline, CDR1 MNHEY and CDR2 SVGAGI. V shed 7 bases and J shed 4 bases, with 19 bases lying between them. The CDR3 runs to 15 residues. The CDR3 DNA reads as TGTGCCAGCACCGCCCTGCCCCCTACCCCCTATGGCTACACCTTC. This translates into CASTALPPTPYGYTF.

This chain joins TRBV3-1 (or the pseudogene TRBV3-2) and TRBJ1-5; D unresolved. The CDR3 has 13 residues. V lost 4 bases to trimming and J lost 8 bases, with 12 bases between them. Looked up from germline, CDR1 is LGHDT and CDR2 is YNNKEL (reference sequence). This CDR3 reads CASSRMREEPQHF. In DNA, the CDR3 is TGTGCCAGCAGCCGGATGAGGGAAGAGCCCCAGCATTTT.

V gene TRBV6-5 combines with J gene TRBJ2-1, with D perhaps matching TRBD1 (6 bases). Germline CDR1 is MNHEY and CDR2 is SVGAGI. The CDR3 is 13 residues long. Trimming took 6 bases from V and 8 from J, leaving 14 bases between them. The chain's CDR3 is CASRGTQGHEQFF. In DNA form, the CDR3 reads TGTGCCAGCAGGGGGACCCAGGGGCATGAGCAGTTCTTC.

The DNA for the CDR3 is TGTGCCAGCAGCGTAGGAGGGACACCTGAGGACCCCCTCCACTTT. Amino acids: CASSVGGTPEDPLHF. This rearrangement joins TRBV9 to TRBJ1-6; maybe TRBD1 (6 bases). Per the germline V gene, CDR1 is SGDLS and CDR2 is YYNGEE. Trimming pared 0 bases from V and 13 bases from J, leaving 17 bases between. CDR3 length: 15 amino acids.

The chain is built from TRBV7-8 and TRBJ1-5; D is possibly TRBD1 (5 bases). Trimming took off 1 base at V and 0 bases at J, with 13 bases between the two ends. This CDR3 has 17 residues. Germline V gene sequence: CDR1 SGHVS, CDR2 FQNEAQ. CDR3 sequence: CASSLDSRGYSNQPQHF. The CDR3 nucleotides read TGTGCCAGCAGCTTAGACTCAAGGGGATATAGCAATCAGCCCCAGCATTTT.

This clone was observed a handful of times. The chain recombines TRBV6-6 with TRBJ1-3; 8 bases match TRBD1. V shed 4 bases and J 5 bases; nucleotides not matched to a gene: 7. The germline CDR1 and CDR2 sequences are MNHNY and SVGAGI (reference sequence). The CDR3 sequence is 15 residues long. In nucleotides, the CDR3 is TGTGCCAGCAGTTTCTCTCAGGGGGCAAGAAACACCATATATTTT. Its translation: CASSFSQGARNTIYF.

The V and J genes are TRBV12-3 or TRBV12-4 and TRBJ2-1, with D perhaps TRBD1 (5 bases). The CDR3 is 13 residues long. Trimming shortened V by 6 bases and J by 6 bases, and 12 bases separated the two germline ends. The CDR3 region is CASRADRTNEQFF. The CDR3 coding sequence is TGTGCCAGCAGGGCAGACAGAACCAATGAGCAGTTCTTC.

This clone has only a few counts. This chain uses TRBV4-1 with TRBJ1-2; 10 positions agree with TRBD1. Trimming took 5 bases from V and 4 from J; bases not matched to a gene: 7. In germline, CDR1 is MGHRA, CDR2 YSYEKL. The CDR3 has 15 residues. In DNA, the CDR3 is TGCGCCAGCAGCTCAGGACAGGGGGATGGCTATGGCTACACCTTC. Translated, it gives CASSSGQGDGYGYTF.

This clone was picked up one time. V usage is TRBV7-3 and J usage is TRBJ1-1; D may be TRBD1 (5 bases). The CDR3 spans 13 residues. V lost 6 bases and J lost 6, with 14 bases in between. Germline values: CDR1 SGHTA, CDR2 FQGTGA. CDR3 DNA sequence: TGTGCCAGCAGTCTTAGCGGGGACGCTGAAGCTTTCTTT. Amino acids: CASSLSGDAEAFF.

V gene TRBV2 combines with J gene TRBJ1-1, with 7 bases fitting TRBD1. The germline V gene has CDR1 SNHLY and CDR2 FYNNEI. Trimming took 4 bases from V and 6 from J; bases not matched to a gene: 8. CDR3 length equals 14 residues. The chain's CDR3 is CASSVGQGVAEAFF. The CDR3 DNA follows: TGTGCCAGCAGTGTGGGGCAGGGGGTGGCTGAAGCTTTCTTT.